The entry below describes one T cell receptor beta chain. In the authors' methods: Reference gene primers were amplified, and this amplification served to estimate nucleated cell counts. Only in-frame clones appear in the TCRdb table, and some are missing; sequencing was by immunoSEQ multiplex PCR. That table furnishes V, J and clone size, whereas the DNA furnished D and trimming. The sample consists of roughly 250,000 clones, roughly 87% of them appearing once. Allocation to cohorts depended on clinical history reported by the participants. These data originate in a study of blood T cell repertoires in COVID-19. About the study: Collection of acute and convalescent COVID-19 samples took place in the United States, Italy and Spain. The analysed material was cDNA or gDNA that came from T cells, B-cell-depleted T cells, or PBMCs.

The germline gives CDR1 MGHRA, CDR2 YSYEKL. The V and J ends lost 4 bases and 0 bases respectively, with 14 bases between them. The CDR3 covers 16 residues. V and J are TRBV4-1 and TRBJ2-3; the D gene is possibly TRBD2 (5 bases). The sequence was obtained from a woman under 40 with acute COVID-19. The sequencing sample was made of PBMCs or T cells enriched from blood (not recorded which). CDR3 loop: CASSLLGLGSTDTQYF. In DNA form, the CDR3 reads TGCGCCAGCAGCCTTCTAGGACTGGGGAGCACAGATACGCAGTATTTT.